These 8 T cell receptor beta chains came from one sample sequenced in a study of T cell responses to AZD1222 COVID-19 vaccine. Method: immunoSEQ multiplex PCR; TCRdb's copy keeps in-frame clones and lacks some. In the table there are some 120,000 clones, approximately 90% of which are singletons. The sample was peripheral blood, taken 28 days after the second AZD1222 dose. These TCRs come from an adult who received the AZD1222 COVID-19 vaccine.

The sample holds a few counts of this clone. The chain couples TRBV2 to TRBJ1-5; unclear D gene. V dropped 1 base and J dropped 5 bases, with 9 bases sitting between them. The CDR3 is made up of 14 amino acids. From germline, CDR1 is SNHLY and CDR2 FYNNEI. The CDR3 DNA reads as TGTGCCAGCAGTGAAGGGGAAATTTATCAGCCCCAGCATTTT. Its translation is CASSEGEIYQPQHF.

This chain joins TRBV3-1 (or the pseudogene TRBV3-2) and TRBJ1-2; 8 positions agree with TRBD1. Germline CDR1 LGHDT, CDR2 YNNKEL (reference sequence). The CDR3 is 11 amino acids. The V gene end was trimmed by 6 bases and the J gene end by 6 bases; junction bases not matched to a gene: 0. The CDR3 region is CASRTGDGYTF. The CDR3, as DNA: TGTGCCAGCAGGACAGGGGATGGCTACACCTTC.

This clone occurred once. The rearrangement joins TRBV13 to TRBJ2-2; 10 bases are a match to TRBD1. CDR1 PRHDT and CDR2 FYEKMQ come from the germline V gene (reference sequence). With V trimmed by 5 bases and J by 3 bases, 9 bases remained unmatched. The CDR3 spans 17 residues. The DNA of the CDR3 is TGTGCCAGCAGCGTGGGCCCGACAGGGGGCGACACCGGGGAGCTGTTTTTT. This gives the protein CASSVGPTGGDTGELFF.

This clone was recorded once. V and J are TRBV6-6 and TRBJ1-2; no clear D gene. Germline-derived CDR1 and CDR2 are MNHNY and SVGAGI (reference sequence). V was shortened by 4 bases and J by 2 bases, with 11 bases between the two germline ends. This CDR3 has 14 residues. Written as DNA, the CDR3 is TGTGCCAGCAGTTCGGCGGGTATGAACTATGGCTACACCTTC. It translates to CASSSAGMNYGYTF.

The CDR3 DNA follows: TGTGCCAGCAGTTTCCCCGGGAGGGACGAGCAGTTCTTC. This sequence encodes CASSFPGRDEQFF. The chain combines TRBV28 with TRBJ2-1, with TRBD2 matching over 8 bases. V was pared by 3 bases and J by 10 bases, with 5 bases of the junction left unmatched. Germline loops: CDR1 MDHEN, CDR2 SYDVKM. The CDR3 extends over 13 amino acids.

The V gene is TRBV28, the J gene TRBJ1-3; TRBD1 might be the D (5 bases). The CDR3 totals 18 residues. V was trimmed by 0 bases and J by 0 bases, leaving 15 bases between them. Germline CDR1 MDHEN, CDR2 SYDVKM. The CDR3: CASSLWSGLYLSGNTIYF. DNA of the CDR3: TGTGCCAGCAGTTTATGGTCAGGGTTATACCTCTCTGGAAACACCATATATTTT.

The chain recombines TRBV24-1 with TRBJ1-2; D is unresolved. Deletions cut 7 bases from V and 1 base from J, with 6 bases between. CDR3 length: 12 amino acids. From germline, CDR1 is KGHDR and CDR2 SFDVKD. CDR3 region: CATRDNNYGYTF. The DNA for the CDR3 is TGTGCCACCAGAGACAATAACTATGGCTACACCTTC.

The V and J genes are TRBV7-9 and TRBJ2-1, with unresolved D. The CDR3 is made up of 13 amino acids. Germline loops: CDR1 SEHNR, CDR2 FQNEAQ (reference sequence). V lost 2 bases to trimming and J lost 12 bases, with 14 bases between them. The CDR3 nucleotides are TGTGCCAGCAGCTTACGAGAGAGTAGCCGGCAGTTCTTC. It yields the protein CASSLRESSRQFF.